Listed here are 10 T cell receptor beta chains from one sample, sequenced in a study of CD8+CD57+ T cells in acquired aplastic anemia. The study profiled TCR beta VDJ and CDR3 using genomic DNA as template. TCRdb re-called the reads through MiXCR, storing one row per CDR3 protein. The table lists fewer than 250,000 distinct CDR3 sequences, around 45% of them singletons, with 7% to 9.5% in the top ten. The patients chosen for sequencing had shown expansion of CD8+CD57+ cells (detected by flow cytometry). Material: sorted CD4+, CD8+, or CD8+CD57+ T cells (not recorded which) from PBMCs. Receptors originate from a human donor with aplastic anemia.

The rearrangement links TRBV7-2 to TRBJ1-5; TRBD1 might be the D (5 bases). Trimming removed 6 bases at V and 4 bases at J, with 19 bases between. Germline CDR1 and CDR2: SGHTA and FQGNSA. The CDR3 has 16 amino acids. This chain's CDR3 is CASSLISIDRNQPQHF. CDR3 in DNA: TGTGCCAGCAGTTTAATTTCGATAGACAGAAATCAGCCCCAGCATTTT.

The rearrangement joins TRBV10-2 to TRBJ2-7, with unresolved D. This CDR3 spans 12 amino acids. Looked up from germline, CDR1 is WSHSY and CDR2 is SAAADI. The germline V and J ends were trimmed by 6 bases and 3 bases, with 9 bases remaining between them. The CDR3 region is CASRYRDYEQYF. Here the CDR3 DNA reads TGCGCCAGCAGATACAGAGACTACGAGCAGTACTTC.

Concerning this clonotype: The junction shows a germline mismatch at one end, possibly a read error. The chain links TRBV5-1 to TRBJ1-1; D remains unclear. The germline V gene has CDR1 SGHRS and CDR2 YFSETQ. The CDR3 runs 14 residues. The CDR3 spells CAGSPRHLNTEAFF. The CDR3, as DNA: TGCGCCGGCAGCCCTCGTCACTTGAACACTGAAGCTTTCTTT.

This clonotype was detected many times. The chain carries TRBV9 and TRBJ2-7; tentative D call: TRBD1 (6 bases). The CDR3 has 15 amino acids. CDR1 and CDR2 (germline): SGDLS, YYNGEE. V was clipped by 1 base and J by 1 base, with 12 bases between them. CDR3 bases: TGTGCCAGCAGCGTATCCGGACAGACTTCCTACGAGCAGTACTTC. It encodes CASSVSGQTSYEQYF.

J is TRBJ2-1 and V is TRBV29-1; D is uncertain. Germline CDR1 is SQVTM and CDR2 is ANQGSEA. The CDR3 runs 13 residues. The V end lost 3 bases, the J end lost 8 bases, and 14 bases lay between the germline ends. CDR3 coding DNA: TGCAGCGTTGAGCCAGCCCTGGTCGATGAGCAGTTCTTC. This sequence encodes CSVEPALVDEQFF.

The sample holds many counts of this clonotype. The chain has TRBV10-3 and TRBJ2-7; 10 nucleotides align to TRBD1. The CDR3 runs 14 residues. Per the germline V gene, CDR1 is ENHRY and CDR2 is SYGVKD. V dropped 7 bases and J dropped 6; count of bases not matched to a gene: 9. The CDR3 sequence is CAIKVGTGDLEQYF. The CDR3 DNA is TGTGCCATCAAGGTCGGGACAGGGGATCTCGAGCAGTACTTC.

The sample holds many counts of this clonotype. The gene calls are TRBV7-9 and TRBJ1-2; the D gene is possibly TRBD1 (5 bases). Per the germline V gene, CDR1 is SEHNR and CDR2 is FQNEAQ (reference sequence). Trimming removed 5 bases at V and 4 bases at J, with 14 bases between. This CDR3 is built from 14 residues. CDR3 sequence: CASSPGNLLYGYTF. The CDR3 nucleotides are TGTGCCAGCAGCCCAGGGAACCTGCTCTATGGCTACACCTTC.

This clonotype was recorded at least ten times. The rearrangement links TRBV7-3 to TRBJ2-1, with a tentative D call TRBD1 (6 bases). Germline CDR1 and CDR2: SGHTA and FQGTGA. The CDR3 is made up of 15 amino acids. V gave up 0 bases and J gave up 2 bases, with 8 bases separating them. The CDR3 nucleotides are TGTGCCAGCAGCTTAACCCGGACAGCCTACAATGAGCAGTTCTTC. Translation: CASSLTRTAYNEQFF.

This clonotype was recorded at least ten times. The J gene is TRBJ2-7, the V gene TRBV6-1; TRBD2 aligns across 7 bases. Germline V gene lookup returns CDR1 MNHNS and CDR2 SASEGT. The V gene end was trimmed by 0 bases and the J gene end by 6 bases; junction bases not matched to a gene: 11. The CDR3 length is 16 residues. Here the CDR3 reads CASSEAPGLGMREQYF. DNA for the CDR3: TGTGCCAGCAGTGAAGCCCCTGGACTAGGAATGCGCGAGCAGTACTTC.

This clonotype came up many times. The chain has TRBV7-6 and TRBJ2-7; 10 bases are shared with TRBD2. CDR3 size: 16 residues. V was clipped by 4 bases and J by 0 bases; unmatched bases: 6. Germline CDR1 SGHVS, CDR2 FNYEAQ. The CDR3 here is CASSSGLAANSYEQYF. The CDR3 nucleotides are TGTGCCAGCAGCTCTGGACTAGCGGCTAACTCCTACGAGCAGTACTTC.